The TCR beta chain described here comes from a study of spatial heterogeneity in lung cancer. Study-wide background: Raw-read counts averaged over ten per unique TCR and UMI combination.

The CDR3 is 13 residues long. V gave up 4 bases and J gave up 5 bases, with 12 bases separating them. The germline V gene has CDR1 SQVTM and CDR2 ANQGSEA. The sample's time point: blood at routine non-recurrence follow-up after resection. TCRdb analysed the 5' RACE reads with MiXCR anew, one entry per CDR3 protein. Seen here are around 98,000 distinct CDR3 sequences, around 19% observed once, and the top ten hold just over 20%. This chain links TRBV29-1 with TRBJ1-5; the D gene is possibly TRBD1 (5 bases). Sequences were derived from PBMCs, sampled at follow-up. This sequence was found in a male donor with early-stage non-small cell lung cancer. The CDR3 coding sequence is TGCAGCGTTGCCGGCCGGGGCGATCAGCCCCAGCATTTT. Its translation is CSVAGRGDQPQHF.